This record looks at one T cell receptor beta chain sequence and its context. Its antigen is not identified. These data come from a study of early T cells in non-severe SARS-CoV-2 infection. Study-wide background: RNA in bulk from unsorted whole blood was sequenced, and chains were unpaired. General study points: Sequences matched to VDJdb favored anti-spike CD8 responses, while private and CD4 specificities were missed.

The library protocol tagged individual cDNA molecules with unique molecular identifiers. TCRdb re-called the 5' RACE reads through MiXCR, storing one row per CDR3 protein. The sample includes just under 65,000 distinct CDR3 sequences, about 6% of them seen just once. CDR1 MNHEY and CDR2 SVGEGT come from the germline V gene. The CDR3 consists of 11 residues. V was shortened by 8 bases and J by 5 bases, with 9 bases between the two germline ends. The sequencing here drew on whole blood, taken at baseline. The genes are TRBV6-2 or TRBV6-3 and TRBJ2-5; a weak D match, TRBD2 (5 bases). The clonotype comes from an adult who was a healthcare worker with PCR-confirmed SARS-CoV-2 infection or an uninfected control (not recorded which). Here the CDR3 DNA reads TGTGCCAGCCGGAGGAGGGAGACCCAGTACTTC. Translating it yields CASRRRETQYF.